There are a few counts of the clone carrying this TCR beta chain. Its target is unknown. CDR3 length: 17 residues. Trimming removed 3 bases from V and 5 bases from J; junction bases left unmatched: 8. The data originate from a study of T cell repertoires in cytomegalovirus infection. Using its own MiXCR run on the reads, TCRdb lists one record per CDR3 protein. The table has roughly 800,000 distinct CDR3 sequences, roughly 28% seen once; the top ten hold 10% to 15%. J is TRBJ1-5 and V is TRBV12-3 or TRBV12-4; 12 bases are shared with TRBD1. This sequence originates from a human donor in good health (CMV status not recorded). Some clones in this sample may be carry-over from other donors' samples. Specimen: cultured CD8+ T cells from PBMCs, collected from culture after CMV antigen stimulation. The CDR3 spells CASSFNRDRGPDQPQHF. The CDR3 coding sequence is TGTGCCAGCAGTTTTAACCGGGACAGGGGGCCGGATCAGCCCCAGCATTTT.